This T cell receptor beta chain was sequenced in a study of shared clonotypes between healthy human individuals. Germline V lookup: CDR1 MGHDK, CDR2 SYGVNS. V shed 0 bases, J shed 3 bases, and the junction held 6 bases outside the gene matches. This CDR3 contains 16 residues. The assay was immunoSEQ multiplex PCR, and TCRdb's table has in-frame clones only and misses some. This sample has 1.6 million or so clones, with approximately 98.5% found just once. Specimen: naive CD4+ T cells sorted from blood. Indicated subset: CD45RA+ positively selected. This rearrangement joins TRBV25-1 to TRBJ2-7; the match to TRBD1 covers 9 bases. The clonotype originates from a man aged 25 to 45 in good health. The CDR3 region has the DNA TGTGCCAGCAGTGAATATAAGGGACAGGGTAGCTACGAGCAGTACTTC. This encodes CASSEYKGQGSYEQYF.